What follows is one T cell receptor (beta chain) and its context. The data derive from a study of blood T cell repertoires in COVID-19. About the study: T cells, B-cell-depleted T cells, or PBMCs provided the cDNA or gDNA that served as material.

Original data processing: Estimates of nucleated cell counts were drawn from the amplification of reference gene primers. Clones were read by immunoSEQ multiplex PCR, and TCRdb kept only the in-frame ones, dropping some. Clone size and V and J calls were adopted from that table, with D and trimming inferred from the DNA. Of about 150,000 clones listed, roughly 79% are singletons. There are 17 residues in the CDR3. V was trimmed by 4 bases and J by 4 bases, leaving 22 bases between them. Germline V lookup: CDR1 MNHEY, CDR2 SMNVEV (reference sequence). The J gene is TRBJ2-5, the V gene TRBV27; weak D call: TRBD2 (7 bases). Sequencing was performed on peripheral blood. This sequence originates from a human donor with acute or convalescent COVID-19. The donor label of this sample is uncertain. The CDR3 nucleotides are TGTGCCAGCAGTTATGGGCGGGGGCTGGGGCGCCCAGAGACCCAGTACTTC. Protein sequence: CASSYGRGLGRPETQYF.